This T cell receptor beta chain was found in a study of blood T cell repertoires in COVID-19. About the study: COVID-19 samples collected from the United States, Italy and Spain covered acute and convalescent phases. In each case, the material was cDNA or gDNA derived from T cells, B-cell-depleted T cells, or PBMCs.

In the authors' methods: Estimated nucleated cell counts came from reference gene primer amplification. Assay used: immunoSEQ multiplex PCR; TCRdb lists only in-frame clones, some missing. Clone size and V and J calls were adopted from that table, with D and trimming inferred from the DNA. This sample carries roughly 250,000 clones, roughly 80% of them seen once, and the ten largest clones take roughly 9.6%. Germline-derived CDR1 and CDR2 are LNHDA and SQIVND (reference sequence). CDR3 length: 14 residues. Trimming removed 5 bases from V and 6 bases from J; junction bases left unmatched: 9. This chain uses TRBV19 with TRBJ1-1, with 7 bases identical to TRBD1. What was sequenced was peripheral blood. The clonotype originates from a woman older than 75 with acute or convalescent COVID-19. CDR3 in amino acids: CASSLRQGGSEAFF. The CDR3 DNA reads as TGTGCCAGTAGTTTACGACAGGGCGGGTCTGAAGCTTTCTTT.